The TCR beta chain described here comes from a study of cytomegalovirus exposure and HLA in healthy donors. Use of 60 Vbeta and 13 Jbeta primers characterized the PCR. Here immunoSEQ multiplex PCR was the method, and the copy in TCRdb shows in-frame clones only, minus some. The profile shows approximately 160,000 clones, roughly 77% of them singletons. CDR1 is MNHNY and CDR2 is SVGAGI in the germline V gene (reference sequence). With 5 bases clipped from V and 6 bases from J, the junction kept 9 bases outside the gene matches. The CDR3 totals 14 residues. In this sample, this clone turned up a few times. Its antigen is still unknown. Study observations and caveats: Researchers reported in a later analysis that a missense DCLRE1C variant was tied to TCR beta V- and J-gene trimming.

Sequencing was carried out using PBMCs. The source is a man aged 18 to 35 in good health and CMV-seropositive. The V and J genes are TRBV6-6 and TRBJ1-2, with 7 bases aligning to TRBD1. CDR3 DNA sequence: TGTGCCAGCAGTCTAGAGGGGGCGTTGAATGGCTACACCTTC. Its translation is CASSLEGALNGYTF.